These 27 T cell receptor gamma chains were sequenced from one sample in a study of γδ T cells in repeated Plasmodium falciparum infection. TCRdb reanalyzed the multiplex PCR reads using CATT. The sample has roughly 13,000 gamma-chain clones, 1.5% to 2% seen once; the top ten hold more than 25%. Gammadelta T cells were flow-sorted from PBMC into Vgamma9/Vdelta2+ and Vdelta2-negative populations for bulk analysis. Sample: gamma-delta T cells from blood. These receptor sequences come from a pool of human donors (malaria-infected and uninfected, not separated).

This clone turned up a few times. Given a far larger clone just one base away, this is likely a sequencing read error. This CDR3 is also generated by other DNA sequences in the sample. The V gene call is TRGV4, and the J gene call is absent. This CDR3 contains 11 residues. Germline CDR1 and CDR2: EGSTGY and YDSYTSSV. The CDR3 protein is CATFHYYKKLF. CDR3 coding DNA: TGTGCCACCTTCCATTATTATAAGAAGCTCTTT.

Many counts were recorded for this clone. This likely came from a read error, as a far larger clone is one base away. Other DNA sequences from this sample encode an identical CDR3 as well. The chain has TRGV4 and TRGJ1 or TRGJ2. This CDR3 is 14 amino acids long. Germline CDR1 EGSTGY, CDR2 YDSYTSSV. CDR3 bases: TGCGCCACCTGGGTCCCACGCCCTTATTATAAGAAACTCTTT. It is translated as CATWVPRPYYKKLF.

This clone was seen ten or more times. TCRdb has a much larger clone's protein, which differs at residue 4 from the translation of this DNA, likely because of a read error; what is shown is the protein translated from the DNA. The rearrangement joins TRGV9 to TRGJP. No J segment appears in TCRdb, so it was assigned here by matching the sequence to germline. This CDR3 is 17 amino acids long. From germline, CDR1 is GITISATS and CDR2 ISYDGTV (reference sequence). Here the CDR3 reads CALREAGRELGKKIKVF. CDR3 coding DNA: TGTGCCTTGCGGGAGGCGGGACGAGAGTTGGGCAAAAAAATCAAGGTATTT.

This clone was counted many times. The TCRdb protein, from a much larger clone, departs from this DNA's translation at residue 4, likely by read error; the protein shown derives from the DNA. As DNA, the CDR3 is TGTGCCTTGAGGGCCCAAGGTGAGTTGGGCAAAAAAATCAAGGTATTT. Amino acids: CALRAQGELGKKIKVF. V gene TRGV9 combines with J gene TRGJP. No J gene was available from TCRdb, and it was assigned here by a germline match of the DNA. The CDR3 is 16 residues long. Germline CDR1 reads GITISATS; CDR2 reads ISYDGTV (reference sequence). Unmatched junction bases numbered 12, after V lost 9 bases and J lost 7 bases.

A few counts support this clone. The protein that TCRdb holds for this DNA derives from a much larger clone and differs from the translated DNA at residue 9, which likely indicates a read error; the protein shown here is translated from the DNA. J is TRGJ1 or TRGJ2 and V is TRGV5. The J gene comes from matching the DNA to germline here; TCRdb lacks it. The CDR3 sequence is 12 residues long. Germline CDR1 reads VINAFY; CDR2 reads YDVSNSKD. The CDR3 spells CATWVGIYRKLF. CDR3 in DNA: TGTGCCACCTGGGTTGGGATTTATAGGAAACTCTTT.

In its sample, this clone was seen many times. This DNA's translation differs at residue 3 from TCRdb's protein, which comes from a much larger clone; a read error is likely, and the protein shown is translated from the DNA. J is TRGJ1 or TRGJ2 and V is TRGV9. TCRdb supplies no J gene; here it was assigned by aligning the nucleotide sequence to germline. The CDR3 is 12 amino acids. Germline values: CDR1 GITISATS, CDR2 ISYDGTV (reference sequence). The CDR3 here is CASWEVEDKKLF. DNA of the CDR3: TGTGCCTCGTGGGAGGTGGAGGATAAGAAACTCTTT.

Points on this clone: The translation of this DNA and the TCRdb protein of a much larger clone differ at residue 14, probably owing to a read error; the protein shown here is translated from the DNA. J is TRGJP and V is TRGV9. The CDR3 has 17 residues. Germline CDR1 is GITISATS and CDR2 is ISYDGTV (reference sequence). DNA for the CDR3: TGTGCCTTGTGGGAGGATCATCAAGAGTTGGGCAAAAAAACCAAGGTATTT. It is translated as CALWEDHQELGKKTKVF.

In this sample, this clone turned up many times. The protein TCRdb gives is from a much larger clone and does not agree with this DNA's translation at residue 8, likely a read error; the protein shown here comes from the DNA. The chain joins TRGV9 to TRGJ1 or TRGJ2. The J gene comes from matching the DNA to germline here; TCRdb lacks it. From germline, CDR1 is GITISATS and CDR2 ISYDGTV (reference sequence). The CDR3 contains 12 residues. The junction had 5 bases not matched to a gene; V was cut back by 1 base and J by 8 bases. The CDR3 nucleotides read TGTGCCTTGTGGGAGGTCCCTGATAAGAAACTCTTT. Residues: CALWEVPDKKLF.

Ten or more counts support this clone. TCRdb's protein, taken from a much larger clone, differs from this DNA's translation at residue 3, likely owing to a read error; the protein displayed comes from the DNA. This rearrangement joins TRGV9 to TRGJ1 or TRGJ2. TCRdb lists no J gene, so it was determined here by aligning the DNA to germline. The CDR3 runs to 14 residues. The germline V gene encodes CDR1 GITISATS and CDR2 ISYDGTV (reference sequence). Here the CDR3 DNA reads TGTGCCATGTGGGACCCAATTTTCTATTATAAGAAACTCTTT. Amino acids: CAMWDPIFYYKKLF.

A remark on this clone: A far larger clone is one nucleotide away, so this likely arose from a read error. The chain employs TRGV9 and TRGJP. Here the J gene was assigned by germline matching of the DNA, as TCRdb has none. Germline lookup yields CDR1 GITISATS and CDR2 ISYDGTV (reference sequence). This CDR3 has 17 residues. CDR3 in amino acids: CALWEVQVELGKKIKVF. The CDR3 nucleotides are TGTGCCCTGTGGGAGGTGCAGGTAGAGTTGGGCAAAAAAATCAAGGTATTT.

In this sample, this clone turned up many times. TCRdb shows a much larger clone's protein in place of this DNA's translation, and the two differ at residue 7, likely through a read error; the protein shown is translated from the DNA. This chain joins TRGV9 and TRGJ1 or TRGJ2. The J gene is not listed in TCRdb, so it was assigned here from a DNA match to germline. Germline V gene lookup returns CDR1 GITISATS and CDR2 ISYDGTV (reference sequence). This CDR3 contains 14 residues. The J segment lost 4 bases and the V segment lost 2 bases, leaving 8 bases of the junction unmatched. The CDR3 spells CALWEELKYYKKLF. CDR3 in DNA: TGTGCCTTGTGGGAGGAATTAAAATATTATAAGAAACTCTTT.

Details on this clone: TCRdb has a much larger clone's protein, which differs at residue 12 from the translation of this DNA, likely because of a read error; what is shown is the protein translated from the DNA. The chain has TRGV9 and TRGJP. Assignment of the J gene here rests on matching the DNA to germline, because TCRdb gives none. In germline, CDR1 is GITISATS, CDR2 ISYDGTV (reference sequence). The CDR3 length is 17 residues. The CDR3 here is CALWVVVQELGEKIKVF. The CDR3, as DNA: TGTGCCTTGTGGGTGGTGGTACAAGAGTTGGGCGAAAAAATCAAGGTATTT.

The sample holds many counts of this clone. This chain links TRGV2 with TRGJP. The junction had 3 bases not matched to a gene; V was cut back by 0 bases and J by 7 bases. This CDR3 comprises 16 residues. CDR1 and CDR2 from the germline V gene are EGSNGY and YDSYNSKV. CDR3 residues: CATWDGPELGKKIKVF. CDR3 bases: TGTGCCACCTGGGACGGGCCTGAGTTGGGCAAAAAAATCAAGGTATTT.

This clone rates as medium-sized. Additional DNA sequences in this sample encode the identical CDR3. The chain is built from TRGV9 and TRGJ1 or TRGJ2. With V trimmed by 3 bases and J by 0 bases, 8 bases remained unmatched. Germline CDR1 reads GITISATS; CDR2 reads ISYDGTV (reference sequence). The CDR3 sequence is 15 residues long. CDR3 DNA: TGTGCCTTGTGGGAGCCTACGCAGAATTATTATAAGAAACTCTTT. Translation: CALWEPTQNYYKKLF.

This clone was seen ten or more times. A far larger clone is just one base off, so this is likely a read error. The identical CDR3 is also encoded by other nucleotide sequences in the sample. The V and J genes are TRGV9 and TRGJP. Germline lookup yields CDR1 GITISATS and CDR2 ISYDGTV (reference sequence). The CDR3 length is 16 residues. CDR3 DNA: TGTGCCTTGTGGGACCGCCAAGAGTTGGGCAAGAAAATCAAGGTATTT. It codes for CALWDRQELGKKIKVF.

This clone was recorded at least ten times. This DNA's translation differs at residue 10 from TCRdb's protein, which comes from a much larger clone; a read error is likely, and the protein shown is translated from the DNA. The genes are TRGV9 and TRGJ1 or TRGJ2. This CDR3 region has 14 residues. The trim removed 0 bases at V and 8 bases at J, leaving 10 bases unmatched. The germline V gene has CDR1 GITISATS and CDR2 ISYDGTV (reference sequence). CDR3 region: CALWEVQGGHKKLF. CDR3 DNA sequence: TGTGCCTTGTGGGAGGTGCAGGGGGGGCATAAGAAACTCTTT.

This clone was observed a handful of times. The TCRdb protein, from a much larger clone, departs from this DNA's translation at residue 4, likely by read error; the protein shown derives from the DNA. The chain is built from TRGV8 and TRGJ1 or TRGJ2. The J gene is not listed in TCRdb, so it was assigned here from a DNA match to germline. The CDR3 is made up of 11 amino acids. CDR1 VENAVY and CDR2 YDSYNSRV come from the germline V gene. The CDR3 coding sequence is TGTGCCACCCGGGATAAATTCGAGAAACTCTTT. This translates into CATRDKFEKLF.

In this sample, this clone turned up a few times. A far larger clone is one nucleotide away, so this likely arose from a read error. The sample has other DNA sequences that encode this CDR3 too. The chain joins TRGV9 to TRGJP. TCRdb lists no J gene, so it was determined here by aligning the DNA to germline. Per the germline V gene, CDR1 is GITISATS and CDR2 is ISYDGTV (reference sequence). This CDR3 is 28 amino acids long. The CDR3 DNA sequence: TGTGCCTTGTGGGAGGTGTTCCGAACCCAAAGTTCAGGCCCTTTACGCCTTCAACAAGAGTTGGGCAAAAAGATCAAGGTATTT. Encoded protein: CALWEVFRTQSSGPLRLQQELGKKIKVF.

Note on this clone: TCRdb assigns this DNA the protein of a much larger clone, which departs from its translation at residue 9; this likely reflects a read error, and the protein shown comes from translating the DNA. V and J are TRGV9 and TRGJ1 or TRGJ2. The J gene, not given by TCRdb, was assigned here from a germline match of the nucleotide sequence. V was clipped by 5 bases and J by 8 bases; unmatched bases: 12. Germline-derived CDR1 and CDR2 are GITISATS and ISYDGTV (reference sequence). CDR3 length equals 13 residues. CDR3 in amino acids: CALWVRPFDKKLF. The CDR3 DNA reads TGTGCCTTGTGGGTGCGGCCTTTTGATAAGAAACTCTTT.

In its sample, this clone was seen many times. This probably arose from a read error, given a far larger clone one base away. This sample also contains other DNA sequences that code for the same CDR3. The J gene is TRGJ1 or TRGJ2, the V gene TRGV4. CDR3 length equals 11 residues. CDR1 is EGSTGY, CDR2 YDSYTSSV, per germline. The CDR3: CATWDDKKKLF. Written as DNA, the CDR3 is TGTGCTACCTGGGATGACAAAAAGAAACTCTTT.

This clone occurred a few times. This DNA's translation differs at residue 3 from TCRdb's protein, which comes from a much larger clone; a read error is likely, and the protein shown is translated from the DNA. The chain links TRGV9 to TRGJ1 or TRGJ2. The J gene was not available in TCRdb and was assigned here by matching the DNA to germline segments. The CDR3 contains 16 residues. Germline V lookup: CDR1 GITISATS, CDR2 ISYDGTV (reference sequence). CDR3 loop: CASWEVHYENYYKKLF. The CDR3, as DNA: TGTGCCTCGTGGGAGGTCCACTACGAGAATTATTATAAGAAACTCTTT.

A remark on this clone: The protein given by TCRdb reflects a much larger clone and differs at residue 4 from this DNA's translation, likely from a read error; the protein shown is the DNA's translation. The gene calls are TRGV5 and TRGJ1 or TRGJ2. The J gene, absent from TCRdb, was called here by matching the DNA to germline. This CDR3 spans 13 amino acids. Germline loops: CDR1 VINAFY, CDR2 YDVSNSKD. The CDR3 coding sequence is TGTGCCACCAGGGACACGTTTTATTATAAGAAACTCTTT. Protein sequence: CATRDTFYYKKLF.

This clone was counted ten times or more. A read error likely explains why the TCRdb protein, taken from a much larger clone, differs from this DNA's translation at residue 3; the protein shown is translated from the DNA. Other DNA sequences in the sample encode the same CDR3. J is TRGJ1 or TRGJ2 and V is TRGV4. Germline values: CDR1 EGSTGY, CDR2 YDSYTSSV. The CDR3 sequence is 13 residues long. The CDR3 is CASWDGFYYKKLF. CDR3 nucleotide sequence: TGTGCCTCCTGGGATGGGTTTTATTATAAGAAACTCTTT.

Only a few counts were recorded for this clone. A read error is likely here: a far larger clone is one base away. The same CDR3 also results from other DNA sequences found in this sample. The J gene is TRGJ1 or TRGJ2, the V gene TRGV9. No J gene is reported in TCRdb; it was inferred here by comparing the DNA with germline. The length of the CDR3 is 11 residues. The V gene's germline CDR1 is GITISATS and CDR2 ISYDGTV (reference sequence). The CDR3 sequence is CALWVGYKKLF. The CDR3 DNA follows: TGTGCCCTGTGGGTAGGTTATAAGAAACTCTTT.

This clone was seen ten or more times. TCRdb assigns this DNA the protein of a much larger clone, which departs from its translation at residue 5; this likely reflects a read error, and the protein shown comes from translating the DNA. The DNA of the CDR3 is TGTGCCACCTGGGGCGGGAAGGGTAGTGATTGGATCAAGACGTTT. The encoded protein is CATWGGKGSDWIKTF. The V call is TRGV2, the J call TRGJP2. CDR3 length: 15 amino acids. The V gene's germline CDR1 is EGSNGY and CDR2 YDSYNSKV.

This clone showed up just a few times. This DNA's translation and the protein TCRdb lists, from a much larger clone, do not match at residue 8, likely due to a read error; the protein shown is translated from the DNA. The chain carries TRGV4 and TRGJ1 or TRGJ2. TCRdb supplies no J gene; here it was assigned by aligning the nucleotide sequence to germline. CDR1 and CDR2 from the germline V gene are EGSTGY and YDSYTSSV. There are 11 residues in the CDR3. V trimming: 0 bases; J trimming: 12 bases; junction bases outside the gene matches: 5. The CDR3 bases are TGTGCCACCTGGGATGGGTCTAGGAAACTCTTT. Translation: CATWDGSRKLF.

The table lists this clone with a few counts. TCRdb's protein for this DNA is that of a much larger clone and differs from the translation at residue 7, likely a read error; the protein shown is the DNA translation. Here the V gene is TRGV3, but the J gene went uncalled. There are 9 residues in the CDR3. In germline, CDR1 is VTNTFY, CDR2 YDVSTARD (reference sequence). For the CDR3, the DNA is TGTGCCACCTGGGTCGGGACGCTCTTT. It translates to CATWVGTLF.